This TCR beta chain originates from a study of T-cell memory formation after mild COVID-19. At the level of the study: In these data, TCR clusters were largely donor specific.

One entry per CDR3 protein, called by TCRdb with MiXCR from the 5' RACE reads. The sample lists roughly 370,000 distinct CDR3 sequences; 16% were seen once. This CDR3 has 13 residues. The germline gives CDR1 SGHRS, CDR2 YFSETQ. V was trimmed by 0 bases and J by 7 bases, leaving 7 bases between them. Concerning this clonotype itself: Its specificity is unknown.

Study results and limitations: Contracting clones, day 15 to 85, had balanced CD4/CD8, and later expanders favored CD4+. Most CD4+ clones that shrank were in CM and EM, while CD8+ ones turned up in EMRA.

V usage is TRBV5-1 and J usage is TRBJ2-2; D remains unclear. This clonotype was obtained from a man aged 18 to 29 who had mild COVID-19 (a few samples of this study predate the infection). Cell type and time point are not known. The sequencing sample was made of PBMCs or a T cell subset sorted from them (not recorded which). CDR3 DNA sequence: TGCGCCAGCAGCTTGGGGCAGCTCGGGGAGCTGTTTTTT. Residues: CASSLGQLGELFF.